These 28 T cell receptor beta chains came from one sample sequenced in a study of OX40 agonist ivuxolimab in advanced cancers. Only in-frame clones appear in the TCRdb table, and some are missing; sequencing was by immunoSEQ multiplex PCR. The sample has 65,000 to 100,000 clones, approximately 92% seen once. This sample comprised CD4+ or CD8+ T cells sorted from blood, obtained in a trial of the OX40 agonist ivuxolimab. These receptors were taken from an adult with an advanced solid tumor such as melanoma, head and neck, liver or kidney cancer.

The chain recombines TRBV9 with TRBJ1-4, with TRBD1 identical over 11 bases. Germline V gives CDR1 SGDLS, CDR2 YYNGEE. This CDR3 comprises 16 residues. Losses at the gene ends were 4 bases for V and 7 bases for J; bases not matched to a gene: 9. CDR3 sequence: CASSFGQGARGEKLFF. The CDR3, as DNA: TGTGCCAGCAGCTTCGGACAGGGGGCCCGGGGTGAAAAACTGTTTTTT.

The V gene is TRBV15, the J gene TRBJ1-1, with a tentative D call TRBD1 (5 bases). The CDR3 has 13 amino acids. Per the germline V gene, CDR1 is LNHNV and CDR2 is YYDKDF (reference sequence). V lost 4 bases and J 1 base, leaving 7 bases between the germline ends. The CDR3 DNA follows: TGTGCCACCAGCACCCAGGGGAACACTGAAGCTTTCTTT. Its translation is CATSTQGNTEAFF.

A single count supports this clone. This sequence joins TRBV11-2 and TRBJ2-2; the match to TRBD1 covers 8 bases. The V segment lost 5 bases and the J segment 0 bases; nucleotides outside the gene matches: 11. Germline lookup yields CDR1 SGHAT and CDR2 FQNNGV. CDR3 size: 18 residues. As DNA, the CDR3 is TGTGCCAGCAGCCCGCGACAGGGGAAGGCTGCGAACACCGGGGAGCTGTTTTTT. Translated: CASSPRQGKAANTGELFF.

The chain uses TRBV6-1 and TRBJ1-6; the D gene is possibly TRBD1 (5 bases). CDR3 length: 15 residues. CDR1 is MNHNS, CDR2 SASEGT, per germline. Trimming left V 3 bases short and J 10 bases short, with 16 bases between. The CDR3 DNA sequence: TGTGCCAGCAGTGAGCCGCCAGGGAAGAGGTCACCCCTCCACTTT. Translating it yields CASSEPPGKRSPLHF.

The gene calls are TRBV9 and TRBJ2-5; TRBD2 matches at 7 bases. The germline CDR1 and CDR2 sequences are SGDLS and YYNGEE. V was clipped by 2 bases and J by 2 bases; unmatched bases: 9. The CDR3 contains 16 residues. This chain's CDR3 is CASSVELGGSQETQYF. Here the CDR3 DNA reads TGTGCCAGCAGCGTGGAACTGGGGGGGAGTCAAGAGACCCAGTACTTC. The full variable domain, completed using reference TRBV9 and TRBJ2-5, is DSGVTQTPKHLITATGQRVTLRCSPRSGDLSVYWYQQSLDQGLQFLIQYYNGEERAKGNILERFSAQQFPDLHSELNLSSLELGDSALYFCASSVELGGSQETQYFGPGTRLLVL.

The CDR3 here is CASRGLQETQYF. The CDR3 DNA reads TGTGCCAGTAGGGGCCTGCAAGAGACCCAGTACTTC. This chain joins TRBV7-2 and TRBJ2-5; weak D call: TRBD1 (5 bases). Trimming removed 9 bases from V and 2 bases from J, with 10 bases in between. This CDR3 has 12 amino acids. Germline CDR1 and CDR2: SGHTA and FQGNSA. The full variable domain, completed using reference TRBV7-2 and TRBJ2-5, is GAGVSQSPSNKVTEKGKDVELRCDPISGHTALYWYRQSLGQGLEFLIYFQGNSAPDKSGLPSDRFSAERTGGSVSTLTIQRTQQEDSAVYLCASRGLQETQYFGPGTRLLVL.

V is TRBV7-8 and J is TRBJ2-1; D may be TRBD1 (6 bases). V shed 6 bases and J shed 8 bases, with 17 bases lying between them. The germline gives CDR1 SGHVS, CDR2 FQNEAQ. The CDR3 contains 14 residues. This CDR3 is CASRQGPGRDEQFF. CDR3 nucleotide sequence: TGTGCCAGCAGGCAGGGGCCGGGACGGGATGAGCAGTTCTTC.

The CDR3 nucleotides read TGTGCCAGCAGCCAAAAGGAGACCCAGTACTTC. This codes for CASSQKETQYF. The rearrangement links TRBV5-4 to TRBJ2-5; no definite D call. This CDR3 comprises 11 residues. V lost 4 bases and J 5 bases, leaving 6 bases between the germline ends. Germline V gene sequence: CDR1 SGHNT, CDR2 YYREEE (reference sequence). The full variable domain, its missing parts supplied by reference TRBV5-4 and TRBJ2-5, is ETGVTQSPTHLIKTRGQQVTLRCSSQSGHNTVSWYQQALGQGPQFIFQYYREEENGRGNFPPRFSGLQFPNYSSELNVNALELDDSALYLCASSQKETQYFGPGTRLLVL.

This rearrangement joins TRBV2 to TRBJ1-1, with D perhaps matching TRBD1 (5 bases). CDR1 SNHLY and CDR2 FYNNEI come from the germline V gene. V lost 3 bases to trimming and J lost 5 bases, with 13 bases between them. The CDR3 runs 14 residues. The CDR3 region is CASSEGFRETEAFF. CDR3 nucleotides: TGTGCCAGCAGTGAGGGTTTCAGGGAAACTGAAGCTTTCTTT. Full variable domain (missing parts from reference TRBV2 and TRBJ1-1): EPEVTQTPSHQVTQMGQEVILRCVPISNHLYFYWYRQILGQKVEFLVSFYNNEISEKSEIFDDQFSVERPDGSNFTLKIRSTKLEDSAMYFCASSEGFRETEAFFGQGTRLTVV.

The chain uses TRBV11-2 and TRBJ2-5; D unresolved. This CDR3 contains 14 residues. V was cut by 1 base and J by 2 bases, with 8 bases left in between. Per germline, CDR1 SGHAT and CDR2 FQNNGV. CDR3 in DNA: TGTGCCAGCAGCTTAGGGACGGGTCAAGAGACCCAGTACTTC. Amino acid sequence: CASSLGTGQETQYF.

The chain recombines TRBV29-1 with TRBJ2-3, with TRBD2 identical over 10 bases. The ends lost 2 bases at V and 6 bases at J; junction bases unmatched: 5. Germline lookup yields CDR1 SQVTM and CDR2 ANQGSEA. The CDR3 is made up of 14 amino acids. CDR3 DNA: TGCAGCGTTGAACTAGCGGGAGTCTCGGATACGCAGTATTTT. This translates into CSVELAGVSDTQYF.

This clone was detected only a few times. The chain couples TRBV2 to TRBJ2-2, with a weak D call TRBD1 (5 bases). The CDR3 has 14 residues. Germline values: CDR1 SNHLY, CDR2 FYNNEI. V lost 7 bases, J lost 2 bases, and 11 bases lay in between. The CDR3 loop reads CASNKGSNTGELFF. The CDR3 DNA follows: TGTGCCAGCAACAAGGGGTCAAACACCGGGGAGCTGTTTTTT.

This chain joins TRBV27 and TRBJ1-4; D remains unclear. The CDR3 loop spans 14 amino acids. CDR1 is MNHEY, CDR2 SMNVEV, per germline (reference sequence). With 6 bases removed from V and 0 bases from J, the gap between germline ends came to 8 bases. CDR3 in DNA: TGTGCCAGCAGGAACTGGGCAACTAATGAAAAACTGTTTTTT. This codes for CASRNWATNEKLFF.

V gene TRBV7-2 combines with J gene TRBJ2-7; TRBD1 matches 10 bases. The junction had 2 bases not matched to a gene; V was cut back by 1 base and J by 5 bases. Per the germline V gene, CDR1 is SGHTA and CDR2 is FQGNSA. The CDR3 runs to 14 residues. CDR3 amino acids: CASSLGDRGHEQYF. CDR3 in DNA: TGTGCCAGCAGCTTAGGGGACAGGGGCCACGAGCAGTACTTC. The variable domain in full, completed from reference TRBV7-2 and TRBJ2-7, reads GAGVSQSPSNKVTEKGKDVELRCDPISGHTALYWYRQSLGQGLEFLIYFQGNSAPDKSGLPSDRFSAERTGGSVSTLTIQRTQQEDSAVYLCASSLGDRGHEQYFGPGTRLTVT.

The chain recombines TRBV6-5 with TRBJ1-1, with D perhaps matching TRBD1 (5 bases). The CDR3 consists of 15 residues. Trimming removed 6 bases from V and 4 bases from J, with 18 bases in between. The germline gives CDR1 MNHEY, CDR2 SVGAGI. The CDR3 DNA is TGTGCCAGCAGGATTAGGGAGGGGCTGACCACTGAAGCTTTCTTT. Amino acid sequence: CASRIREGLTTEAFF.

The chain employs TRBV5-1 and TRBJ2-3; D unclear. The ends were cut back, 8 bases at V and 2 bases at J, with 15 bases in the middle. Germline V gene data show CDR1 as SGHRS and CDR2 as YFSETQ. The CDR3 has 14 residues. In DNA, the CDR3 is TGCGCCAGTCGGGCCCAGAAAACCACAGATACGCAGTATTTT. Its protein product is CASRAQKTTDTQYF.

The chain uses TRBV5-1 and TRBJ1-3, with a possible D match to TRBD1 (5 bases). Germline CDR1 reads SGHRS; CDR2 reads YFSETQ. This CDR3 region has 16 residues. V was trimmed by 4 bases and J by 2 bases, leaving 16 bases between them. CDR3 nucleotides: TGCGCCAGCAGCCCATCGACAGTGAGGGCTGGAAACACCATATATTTT. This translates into CASSPSTVRAGNTIYF.

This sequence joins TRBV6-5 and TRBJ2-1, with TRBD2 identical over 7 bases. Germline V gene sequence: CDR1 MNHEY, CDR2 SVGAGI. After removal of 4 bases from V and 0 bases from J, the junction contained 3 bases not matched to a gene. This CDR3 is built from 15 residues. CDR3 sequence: CASSWGGSSYNEQFF. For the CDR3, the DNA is TGTGCCAGCAGTTGGGGCGGGAGCTCCTACAATGAGCAGTTCTTC.

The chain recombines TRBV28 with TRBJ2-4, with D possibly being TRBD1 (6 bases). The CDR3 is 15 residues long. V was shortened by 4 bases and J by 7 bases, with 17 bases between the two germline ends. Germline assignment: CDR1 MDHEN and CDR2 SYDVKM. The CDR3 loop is CASSSPLQGPNIQYF. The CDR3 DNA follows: TGTGCCAGCAGTTCCCCACTCCAGGGGCCCAACATTCAGTACTTC.

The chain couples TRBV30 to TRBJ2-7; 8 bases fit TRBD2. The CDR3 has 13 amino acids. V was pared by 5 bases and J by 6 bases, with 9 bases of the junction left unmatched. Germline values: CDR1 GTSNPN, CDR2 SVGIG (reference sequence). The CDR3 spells CAWGASGRSEQYF. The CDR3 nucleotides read TGTGCCTGGGGGGCCAGCGGGAGATCCGAGCAGTACTTC.

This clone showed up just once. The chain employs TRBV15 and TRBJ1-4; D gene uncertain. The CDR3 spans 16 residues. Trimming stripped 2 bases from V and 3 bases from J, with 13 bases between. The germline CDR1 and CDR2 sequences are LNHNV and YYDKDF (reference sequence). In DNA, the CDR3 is TGTGCCACCAGCAGAATCGGATCGGGTTCTAATGAAAAACTGTTTTTT. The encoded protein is CATSRIGSGSNEKLFF.

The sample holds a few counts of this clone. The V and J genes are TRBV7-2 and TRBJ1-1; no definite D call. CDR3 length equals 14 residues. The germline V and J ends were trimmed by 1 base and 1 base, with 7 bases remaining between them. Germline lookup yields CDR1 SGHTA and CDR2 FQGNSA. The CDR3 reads CASSLVPGNTEAFF. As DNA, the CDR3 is TGTGCCAGCAGCTTAGTTCCGGGGAACACTGAAGCTTTCTTT.

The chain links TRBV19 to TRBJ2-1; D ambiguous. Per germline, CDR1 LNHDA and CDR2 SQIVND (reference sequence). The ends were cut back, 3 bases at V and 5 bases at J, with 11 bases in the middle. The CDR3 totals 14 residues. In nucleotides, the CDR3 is TGTGCCAGTAGTATCGCACTGATGAACAATGAGCAGTTCTTC. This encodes CASSIALMNNEQFF.

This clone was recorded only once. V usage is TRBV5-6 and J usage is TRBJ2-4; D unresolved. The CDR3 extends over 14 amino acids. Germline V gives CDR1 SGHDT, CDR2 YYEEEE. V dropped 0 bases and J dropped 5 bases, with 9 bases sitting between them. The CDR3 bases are TGTGCCAGCAGCTTGGCTGTGGGCCAAAACATTCAGTACTTC. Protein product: CASSLAVGQNIQYF.

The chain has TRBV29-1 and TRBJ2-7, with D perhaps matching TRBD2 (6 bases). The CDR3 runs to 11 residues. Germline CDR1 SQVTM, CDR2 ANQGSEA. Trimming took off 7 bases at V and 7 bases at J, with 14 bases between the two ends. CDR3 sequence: CSAGLRGEQYF. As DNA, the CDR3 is TGCAGCGCAGGACTCCGGGGGGAGCAGTACTTC.

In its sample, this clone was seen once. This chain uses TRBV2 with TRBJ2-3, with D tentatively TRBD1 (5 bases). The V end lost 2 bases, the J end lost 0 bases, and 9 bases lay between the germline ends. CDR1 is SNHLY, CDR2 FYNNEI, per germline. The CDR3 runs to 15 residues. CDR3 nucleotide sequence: TGTGCCAGCAGTGAACGACAGACTAGCACAGATACGCAGTATTTT. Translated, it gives CASSERQTSTDTQYF.

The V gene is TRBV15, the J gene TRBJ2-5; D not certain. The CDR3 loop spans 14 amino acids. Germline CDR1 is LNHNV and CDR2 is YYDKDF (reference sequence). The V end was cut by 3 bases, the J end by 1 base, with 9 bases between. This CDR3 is CATSSGPTQETQYF. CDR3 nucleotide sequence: TGTGCCACCAGCAGCGGACCCACCCAAGAGACCCAGTACTTC.

The CDR3 spells CASSRRGGANVLTF. The CDR3 DNA reads as TGCGCCAGCAGCCGCAGGGGTGGGGCCAACGTCCTGACTTTC. V usage is TRBV5-1 and J usage is TRBJ2-6; a possible D gene is TRBD1 (6 bases). Per germline, CDR1 SGHRS and CDR2 YFSETQ. With 4 bases removed from V and 3 bases from J, the gap between germline ends came to 8 bases. CDR3 size: 14 residues.